One and the same sample provided the 2 T cell receptor beta chains below, sequenced in a study of T cells in women clearing cervical HPV infection. The assay was immunoSEQ multiplex PCR, and TCRdb's table has in-frame clones only and misses some. This sample contains 20,000 to 25,000 clones. Sequencing was done on a sample of blood buffy coat. These receptors came from a woman between 18 and 70 years old with a cervical HPV16 infection that either progressed to CIN3+ or cleared (not recorded which).

In regard to this clone: Sequencing ends 3 residues short of the CDR3 end; the germline J gene provides the rest. The chain joins TRBV11-3 to TRBJ2-3; D remains ambiguous. CDR3 length: 13 residues. The germline CDR1 and CDR2 sequences are SGHNT and YENEEA. The part of the CDR3 DNA that was read is TGTGCCAGCAGCTTAGATAGCAATCAGCCG. Translating gives CASSLDSNQP. The entire CDR3 is CASSLDSNQPQYF.

Notes on this clone: The missing CDR3 end, 3 residues past where the read stops, is filled in from the germline J gene. The rearrangement uses TRBV20-1 and TRBJ2-7, with D maybe TRBD2 (6 bases). CDR3 length: 11 amino acids. Germline V CDR1 and CDR2: DFQATT, SNEGSKA (reference sequence). The V and J ends lost 6 bases and 3 bases respectively, with 9 bases between them. Incomplete CDR3 DNA: TGCAGTGCAGGAGGGTTCTACGAG. Translation gives CSAGGFYE. The complete CDR3 protein is CSAGGFYEQYF.